This entry is about one TCR beta chain. The junction had 1 base not matched to a gene; V was cut back by 2 bases and J by 4 bases. The length of the CDR3 is 14 residues. In germline, CDR1 is MNHEY, CDR2 SMNVEV (reference sequence). This entry is derived from a study of blood T cell repertoires in COVID-19. Clones were sequenced by immunoSEQ multiplex PCR, and TCRdb holds only the in-frame ones, with some missing. Of 200,000 to 250,000 clones in the sample, approximately 84% were seen once. The clonotype comes from a man aged 60-69 years who had recovered from COVID-19. Sequencing was carried out using PBMCs or T cells enriched from blood (not recorded which). V gene TRBV27 combines with J gene TRBJ2-1; 8 nucleotides match TRBD1. The CDR3 sequence: CASSLGDRYNEQFF. The CDR3 DNA is TGTGCCAGCAGTTTAGGGGACAGGTACAATGAGCAGTTCTTC.